Following are 22 T cell receptor beta chains from one sample sequenced in a study of T cell responses to AZD1222 COVID-19 vaccine. The repertoire was sequenced with immunoSEQ multiplex PCR; TCRdb's copy has only in-frame clones and lacks some. The data hold more than 50,000 clones, with roughly 86% observed a single time. The sample in question was peripheral blood, obtained 28 days after the second AZD1222 dose. The receptors originated from an adult who received the AZD1222 COVID-19 vaccine.

The chain has TRBV28 and TRBJ1-2, with 11 bases aligning to TRBD1. Germline trimming cut 7 bases from V and 7 bases from J; bases unmatched to any gene: 2. Germline-derived CDR1 and CDR2 are MDHEN and SYDVKM. The CDR3 sequence is 12 residues long. This CDR3 reads CASTGTGGGYTF. The CDR3 DNA reads as TGTGCCAGCACGGGGACAGGGGGTGGCTACACCTTC.

The rearrangement links TRBV19 to TRBJ2-1; the match to TRBD2 covers 12 bases. The ends lost 5 bases at V and 7 bases at J; junction bases unmatched: 9. CDR1 is LNHDA, CDR2 SQIVND, per germline (reference sequence). This CDR3 is 16 amino acids long. In DNA form, the CDR3 reads TGTGCCAGTAGTGGACTTCTAGCGGGAGGGCCAAATGAGCAGTTCTTC. Amino acid sequence: CASSGLLAGGPNEQFF.

V usage is TRBV28 and J usage is TRBJ2-1; tentative D call: TRBD2 (7 bases). V was cut by 5 bases and J by 5 bases, with 19 bases left in between. Looked up from germline, CDR1 is MDHEN and CDR2 is SYDVKM. The CDR3 consists of 16 residues. CDR3 region: CASSPSGGGLNNEQFF. The CDR3 region has the DNA TGTGCCAGCAGTCCTTCTGGGGGGGGCCTAAACAATGAGCAGTTCTTC.

The rearrangement uses TRBV3-1 (or the pseudogene TRBV3-2) and TRBJ1-5; D is undetermined. This CDR3 comprises 14 residues. Per germline, CDR1 LGHDT and CDR2 YNNKEL (reference sequence). Trimming removed 1 base from V and 4 bases from J, with 8 bases in between. Here the CDR3 DNA reads TGTGCCAGCAGCCAAGGCAGGTGGAATCAGCCCCAGCATTTT. Its protein product is CASSQGRWNQPQHF.

The CDR3 sequence: CASSPAGTGSRNEQFF. The CDR3, as DNA: TGTGCCAGTAGCCCCGCAGGGACAGGGTCCCGCAATGAGCAGTTCTTC. The rearrangement uses TRBV19 and TRBJ2-1; TRBD1 agrees at 9 bases. The CDR3 is 16 amino acids. Unmatched junction bases numbered 12, after V lost 6 bases and J lost 6 bases. The germline gives CDR1 LNHDA, CDR2 SQIVND (reference sequence).

Points on this clone: Other DNA sequences within the sample encode an identical CDR3. The V gene is TRBV20-1, the J gene TRBJ2-3; D is unclear. Germline assignment: CDR1 DFQATT and CDR2 SNEGSKA (reference sequence). The CDR3 consists of 11 residues. The ends were cut back, 5 bases at V and 5 bases at J, with 8 bases in the middle. The CDR3 is CSAPRGDTQYF. Here the CDR3 DNA reads TGCAGTGCTCCCCGTGGAGATACGCAGTATTTT.

The genes are TRBV14 and TRBJ2-5; D call uncertain. The V gene lost 1 base and the J gene lost 5 bases, with 8 bases spanning the gap. From germline, CDR1 is SGHDN and CDR2 FVKESK. CDR3 length: 13 residues. The chain's CDR3 is CASSQVGLETQYF. The CDR3 DNA is TGTGCCAGCAGCCAAGTAGGGTTGGAGACCCAGTACTTC.

The chain carries TRBV28 and TRBJ1-2, with 7 bases that match TRBD1. V shed 3 bases and J 3 bases; nucleotides not matched to a gene: 1. The V gene's germline CDR1 is MDHEN and CDR2 SYDVKM. The CDR3 length is 13 residues. The CDR3 spells CASSFDRDYGYTF. As DNA, the CDR3 is TGTGCCAGCAGTTTTGACAGGGACTATGGCTACACCTTC.

This rearrangement joins TRBV30 to TRBJ1-6; D is uncertain. CDR1 is GTSNPN and CDR2 is SVGIG in the germline V gene (reference sequence). Trimming removed 2 bases from V and 9 bases from J, with 17 bases in between. The CDR3 sequence is 15 residues long. This CDR3 reads CAWSLTTGESSPLHF. The CDR3 DNA is TGTGCCTGGAGTTTGACGACGGGAGAAAGTTCACCCCTCCACTTT.

The genes are TRBV18 and TRBJ2-5; 7 bases are a match to TRBD1. Per germline, CDR1 KGHSH and CDR2 LQKENI. The CDR3 is 16 residues long. The trim removed 3 bases at V and 2 bases at J, leaving 9 bases unmatched. DNA for the CDR3: TGTGCCAGCTCACCCTACGCCCAGACAGGGCAAGAGACCCAGTACTTC. Protein: CASSPYAQTGQETQYF.

This chain connects TRBV5-1 to TRBJ1-4; 7 bases are a match to TRBD1. The V gene end was trimmed by 2 bases and the J gene end by 5 bases; junction bases not matched to a gene: 6. The CDR3 sequence is 15 residues long. Germline V gene data show CDR1 as SGHRS and CDR2 as YFSETQ. The CDR3 region has the DNA TGCGCCAGCAGCTTACCGACAGGGTCGAATGAAAAACTGTTTTTT. This gives the protein CASSLPTGSNEKLFF.

This clone occurred once. The chain couples TRBV7-2 to TRBJ2-4; TRBD1 matches at 7 bases. Germline V gene data show CDR1 as SGHTA and CDR2 as FQGNSA. This CDR3 has 18 residues. V lost 5 bases to trimming and J lost 0 bases; unmatched junction nucleotides: 13. The CDR3 protein is CASSARPGQTIAKNIQYF. The CDR3 DNA follows: TGTGCCAGCAGCGCTAGACCGGGACAGACTATAGCCAAAAACATTCAGTACTTC.

This chain uses TRBV5-1 with TRBJ2-5; tentatively, D is TRBD2 (6 bases). Deletions cut 0 bases from V and 2 bases from J, with 17 bases between. Looked up from germline, CDR1 is SGHRS and CDR2 is YFSETQ. The length of the CDR3 is 17 residues. The CDR3 loop is CASSLGLRGSPQETQYF. In DNA, the CDR3 is TGCGCCAGCAGCTTGGGCCTCCGGGGGAGTCCTCAAGAGACCCAGTACTTC.

This clone appeared a single time. The rearrangement links TRBV29-1 to TRBJ2-2; the match to TRBD1 covers 7 bases. V gave up 8 bases and J gave up 4 bases; unmatched junction bases: 10. The CDR3 is made up of 14 amino acids. Germline CDR1 and CDR2: SQVTM and ANQGSEA. The DNA of the CDR3 is TGCAGCATAAGAAGGGGGCAGGTCACCGGGGAGCTGTTTTTT. This codes for CSIRRGQVTGELFF.

This chain uses TRBV2 with TRBJ2-2; D might be TRBD1 or TRBD2, each matching 6 bases. V was trimmed by 3 bases and J by 0 bases, leaving 17 bases between them. This CDR3 region has 18 residues. The germline V gene has CDR1 SNHLY and CDR2 FYNNEI. CDR3 sequence (DNA): TGTGCCAGCAGTGAGTGGGGGGCAATCGTATCGAACACCGGGGAGCTGTTTTTT. Protein product: CASSEWGAIVSNTGELFF.

A few counts support this clone. The chain has TRBV6-1 and TRBJ1-5; TRBD1 matches at 7 bases. Germline values: CDR1 MNHNS, CDR2 SASEGT. The V and J ends lost 3 bases and 7 bases, in that order; junction bases with no gene match: 6. The length of the CDR3 is 14 residues. Written as DNA, the CDR3 is TGTGCCAGCAGTGAGAGGGGGCGCGGACAGCCCCAGCATTTT. Amino acid sequence: CASSERGRGQPQHF.

The CDR3: CASSVGWTGELFF. CDR3 nucleotide sequence: TGTGCCAGCAGCGTCGGTTGGACCGGGGAGCTGTTTTTT. The chain carries TRBV9 and TRBJ2-2, with D unresolved. Germline CDR1 SGDLS, CDR2 YYNGEE. V was clipped by 2 bases and J by 5 bases, with 7 bases between them. The CDR3 has 13 amino acids.

J is TRBJ1-2 and V is TRBV14; D unclear. Germline V gene lookup returns CDR1 SGHDN and CDR2 FVKESK. Trimming stripped 1 base from V and 8 bases from J, with 11 bases between. This CDR3 contains 13 residues. CDR3 region: CASSQVDVSGYTF. The CDR3 DNA reads as TGTGCCAGCAGCCAAGTTGATGTCTCCGGCTACACCTTC.

V is TRBV28 and J is TRBJ1-6; D uncertain. Germline CDR1 reads MDHEN; CDR2 reads SYDVKM. Trimming took off 1 base at V and 13 bases at J, with 11 bases between the two ends. The CDR3 is 13 amino acids. The CDR3 reads CASSLLIAQPLHF. In nucleotides, the CDR3 is TGTGCCAGCAGTTTATTAATCGCTCAGCCCCTCCACTTT.

The chain is built from TRBV27 and TRBJ2-7; perhaps TRBD2 as D (7 bases). Per germline, CDR1 MNHEY and CDR2 SMNVEV (reference sequence). This CDR3 has 14 residues. The ends were cut back, 2 bases at V and 7 bases at J, with 15 bases in the middle. Here the CDR3 reads CASSLMAGAREQYF. CDR3 in DNA: TGTGCCAGCAGTTTAATGGCGGGGGCGCGAGAGCAGTACTTC.

The chain carries TRBV29-1 and TRBJ2-7; D call uncertain. Trimming cost V 5 bases and J 7 bases, with 15 bases left between them. The CDR3 runs to 12 residues. In germline, CDR1 is SQVTM, CDR2 ANQGSEA. The CDR3 DNA sequence: TGCAGCGTTTCAAGGGCCCCGGGTGAGCAGTACTTC. Its protein is CSVSRAPGEQYF.

The J gene is TRBJ2-5, the V gene TRBV5-4; D possibly corresponds to TRBD2 (7 bases). The CDR3 has 15 residues. The germline gives CDR1 SGHNT, CDR2 YYREEE (reference sequence). The V end lost 6 bases, the J end lost 5 bases, and 20 bases lay between the germline ends. CDR3 residues: CASTSRGGAGETQYF. The CDR3 DNA reads as TGTGCCAGCACCTCACGAGGGGGAGCGGGGGAGACCCAGTACTTC. Drawing the rest from reference TRBV5-4 and TRBJ2-5, the complete variable domain is ETGVTQSPTHLIKTRGQQVTLRCSSQSGHNTVSWYQQALGQGPQFIFQYYREEENGRGNFPPRFSGLQFPNYSSELNVNALELDDSALYLCASTSRGGAGETQYFGPGTRLLVL.